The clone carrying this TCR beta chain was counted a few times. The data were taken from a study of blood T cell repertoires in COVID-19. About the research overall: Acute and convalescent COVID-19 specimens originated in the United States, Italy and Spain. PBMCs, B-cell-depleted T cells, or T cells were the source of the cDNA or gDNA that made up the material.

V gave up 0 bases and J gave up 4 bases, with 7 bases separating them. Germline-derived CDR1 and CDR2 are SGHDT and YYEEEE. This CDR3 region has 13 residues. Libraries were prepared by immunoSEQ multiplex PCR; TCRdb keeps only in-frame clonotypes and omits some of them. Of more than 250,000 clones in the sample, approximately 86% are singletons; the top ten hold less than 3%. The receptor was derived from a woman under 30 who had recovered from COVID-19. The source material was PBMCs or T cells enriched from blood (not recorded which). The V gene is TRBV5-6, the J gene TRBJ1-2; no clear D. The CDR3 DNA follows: TGTGCCAGCAGCTTGGCTCAGTCCTATGGCTACACCTTC. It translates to CASSLAQSYGYTF.